This section outlines one T cell receptor (beta chain) sequence together with its context. Its antigen remains unidentified. Primers for the PCR totalled 60 Vbeta and 13 Jbeta. Authors' analysis steps: Counted up in a later analysis, unique TCR beta chains came to 65 million to 80 million, with around 10 million shared. Generated by immunoSEQ multiplex PCR, the TCRdb table keeps only in-frame clones and is missing some. V, J and clone size reflect that table, while D and trimming were determined from the DNA. The sample table sets out just over 200,000 clones. This specimen belongs to a study of cytomegalovirus exposure and HLA in healthy donors. The germline V gene has CDR1 SEHNR and CDR2 FQNEAQ (reference sequence). The CDR3 contains 13 residues. Trimming pared 11 bases from V and 6 bases from J, leaving 17 bases between. Those who donated were healthy bone marrow donors. Study conclusions and caveats: Later analysis demonstrated an association between a missense DCLRE1C variant and TCR beta V- and J-gene trimming. It was 150 to 200 TCR beta chains that were listed as cytomegalovirus-associated.

The J gene is TRBJ2-1, the V gene TRBV7-9; TRBD2 might be the D (6 bases). Sequencing was carried out using PBMCs. This TCR was recovered from a girl aged 2-9 years in good health and CMV-seropositive. The CDR3 nucleotides read TGTGCCCTCTCACCAAATAGCGGCAATGAGCAGTTCTTC. Its protein is CALSPNSGNEQFF.